A single sample is the source of the 20 T cell receptor beta chains below, sequenced in a study of identical twins (dated by TCRdb to 2016 to 2018). The library was generated by 5' RACE. The sequencer was an Illumina HiSeq 2000. TCRdb ran its own pipeline on the public reads, namely fastp trimming at Q25 and MiXCR clone calling, and kept in-frame beta chains. When rows share a CDR3 protein, they turn into one entry using the most common DNA and genes. The table for this sample lists 200,000 to 250,000 distinct CDR3 sequences; approximately 5.9% of them were counted only once. The ten largest clonotypes hold roughly 15% of the sample. These data were also reused for a study on T cells expressing NK-cell markers.

Material: CD8+ T cells sorted from blood. The receptors stem from a young woman in good health.

The chain couples TRBV6-1 to TRBJ1-1, with unresolved D. This CDR3 has 14 amino acids. The V gene lost 4 bases and the J gene lost 4 bases, with 13 bases spanning the gap. CDR1 is MNHNS and CDR2 is SASEGT in the germline V gene. The chain's CDR3 is CASSAGFSGTEAFF. The CDR3 DNA reads TGTGCCAGCAGTGCGGGGTTTTCGGGCACTGAAGCTTTCTTT.

V and J are TRBV29-1 and TRBJ1-1, with a weak D call TRBD1 (5 bases). Germline lookup yields CDR1 SQVTM and CDR2 ANQGSEA. This CDR3 comprises 11 residues. The V end was cut by 4 bases, the J end by 10 bases, with 13 bases between. The CDR3 nucleotides are TGCAGCGTTGGGGGAGGGGCAGGAGCTTTCTTT. It is translated as CSVGGGAGAFF.

This clonotype was picked up a small number of times. The rearrangement links TRBV4-3 to TRBJ2-1, with TRBD2 matching 12 bases. Per the germline V gene, CDR1 is LGHNA and CDR2 is YSLEER. V gave up 2 bases and J gave up 7 bases; unmatched junction bases: 6. The CDR3 loop spans 16 amino acids. The CDR3 sequence: CASSQPSGRAHNEQFF. For the CDR3, the DNA is TGCGCCAGCAGCCAACCTAGCGGGAGGGCCCATAATGAGCAGTTCTTC.

This clonotype was counted a few times. The gene calls are TRBV5-1 and TRBJ1-2, with TRBD1 matching 8 bases. J lost 8 bases, V lost 4 bases, and 13 bases had no gene match. The CDR3 has 15 residues. Germline V CDR1 and CDR2: SGHRS, YFSETQ. Here the CDR3 DNA reads TGCGCCAGCAGCAAAAACCCGGGACAGGCGGAGGGCTACACCTTC. Translating gives CASSKNPGQAEGYTF. Using reference TRBV5-1 and TRBJ1-2 for the parts outside the CDR3, the full variable domain is KAGVTQTPRYLIKTRGQQVTLSCSPISGHRSVSWYQQTPGQGLQFLFEYFSETQRNKGNFPGRFSGRQFSNSRSEMNVSTLELGDSALYLCASSKNPGQAEGYTFGSGTRLTVV.

This clonotype was detected many times. The chain employs TRBV24-1 and TRBJ2-1; D is unclear. Germline V gives CDR1 KGHDR, CDR2 SFDVKD. This CDR3 has 16 amino acids. Between the trimmed V and J ends, which lost 4 bases and 0 bases, there was a span of 12 bases. CDR3 in amino acids: CATSDRRSSSYNEQFF. In DNA form, the CDR3 reads TGTGCCACCAGTGACCGGCGTTCGAGCTCCTACAATGAGCAGTTCTTC.

In this sample, this clonotype turned up a few times. The chain recombines TRBV5-1 with TRBJ1-1, with TRBD1 as a possible D gene (5 bases). Trimming pared 3 bases from V and 1 base from J, leaving 13 bases between. Germline V gene sequence: CDR1 SGHRS, CDR2 YFSETQ. CDR3 length equals 15 residues. CDR3 protein: CASSSAEGRNTEAFF. CDR3 DNA sequence: TGCGCCAGCAGCTCTGCCGAGGGACGGAACACTGAAGCTTTCTTT.

This clonotype appeared many times. V is TRBV7-9 and J is TRBJ2-7; D is unresolved. The CDR3 runs to 13 residues. CDR1 and CDR2 (germline): SEHNR, FQNEAQ (reference sequence). The V gene lost 6 bases and the J gene lost 1 base, with 10 bases spanning the gap. DNA of the CDR3: TGTGCCAGCAGTCCCCCGAGGTCCTACGAGCAGTACTTC. Protein: CASSPPRSYEQYF.

This clonotype was counted between two and nine times. V is TRBV4-1 and J is TRBJ1-5; no definite D call. Trimming removed 3 bases at V and 7 bases at J, with 10 bases between. Germline CDR1 MGHRA, CDR2 YSYEKL. CDR3 length equals 13 residues. The CDR3 nucleotides read TGCGCCAGCAGCCAGGCCCTTGGGCAGCCCCAGCATTTT. It codes for CASSQALGQPQHF.

This chain links TRBV10-1 with TRBJ2-7, with D perhaps TRBD2 (6 bases). The V end was cut by 3 bases, the J end by 7 bases, with 7 bases between. This CDR3 spans 11 amino acids. Looked up from germline, CDR1 is WNHNN and CDR2 is SYGVQD (reference sequence). CDR3 DNA: TGCGCCAGCAGTGATGCGGGGGAGCAGTACTTC. It yields the protein CASSDAGEQYF.

This clonotype appeared a few times. The chain combines TRBV2 with TRBJ1-1, with D unresolved. V lost 4 bases, J lost 5 bases, and 5 bases lay in between. CDR1 and CDR2 from the germline V gene are SNHLY and FYNNEI. The CDR3 consists of 11 residues. DNA of the CDR3: TGTGCCAGCAGTGTGAGGACTGAAGCTTTCTTT. Its protein product is CASSVRTEAFF.

V and J are TRBV27 and TRBJ1-2; D is undetermined. The CDR3 is 13 residues long. The V end was cut by 5 bases, the J end by 2 bases, with 9 bases between. Germline assignment: CDR1 MNHEY and CDR2 SMNVEV (reference sequence). The CDR3 sequence: CASSHTENYGYTF. DNA of the CDR3: TGTGCCAGCAGTCATACAGAGAACTATGGCTACACCTTC.

The sample holds many counts of this clonotype. The chain joins TRBV24-1 to TRBJ2-2, with a possible D match to TRBD1 (6 bases). V was clipped by 10 bases and J by 7 bases, with 12 bases between them. This CDR3 has 12 amino acids. Germline loops: CDR1 KGHDR, CDR2 SFDVKD. In DNA form, the CDR3 reads TGTGCCACGGGACACCTAGGCGGGGAGCTGTTTTTT. As protein: CATGHLGGELFF.

This clonotype turned up a few times. This chain connects TRBV30 to TRBJ2-5; the D is unclear. There are 12 residues in the CDR3. Germline CDR1 GTSNPN, CDR2 SVGIG (reference sequence). V shed 3 bases and J shed 5 bases, with 10 bases lying between them. The CDR3 spells CAWSATWETQYF. CDR3 sequence (DNA): TGTGCCTGGAGCGCAACATGGGAGACCCAGTACTTC.

This clonotype has only a few counts. The chain employs TRBV5-6 and TRBJ2-1; D may be TRBD1 (5 bases). CDR3 length equals 14 residues. V lost 7 bases to trimming and J lost 5 bases, with 16 bases between them. The germline gives CDR1 SGHDT, CDR2 YYEEEE. As DNA, the CDR3 is TGTGCCAGCTTGGGGCTCACAGGCAACAATGAGCAGTTCTTC. This sequence encodes CASLGLTGNNEQFF.

This clonotype was detected a few times. The chain recombines TRBV12-3 or TRBV12-4 with TRBJ1-3; D not certain. V dropped 7 bases and J dropped 4 bases, with 17 bases sitting between them. The CDR3 has 15 residues. CDR3 sequence: CASTPTRSGGNTIYF. Here the CDR3 DNA reads TGTGCCAGCACCCCAACCAGGTCAGGCGGAAACACCATATATTTT.

This clonotype turned up a few times. V is TRBV12-3 or TRBV12-4 and J is TRBJ2-1; D gene uncertain. The CDR3 totals 13 residues. Trimming stripped 2 bases from V and 8 bases from J, with 10 bases between. The CDR3 sequence: CASSLQPAHEQFF. DNA of the CDR3: TGTGCCAGCAGTTTACAACCGGCCCATGAGCAGTTCTTC.

In regard to this clonotype: Compared with germline, one end of the junction differs, possibly owing to a read error. V and J are TRBV12-3 or TRBV12-4 and TRBJ1-6; TRBD1 might be the D (5 bases). CDR3 length: 12 amino acids. The CDR3 DNA reads as TGTGCCAACAGTACAGGTGATCACATCCTCCACTTT. This translates into CANSTGDHILHF.

This clonotype has more than one count but fewer than ten. The rearrangement links TRBV7-9 to TRBJ1-2, with D possibly being TRBD1 (5 bases). V was pared by 6 bases and J by 8 bases, with 10 bases between. The CDR3 spans 11 residues. Germline CDR1 is SEHNR and CDR2 is FQNEAQ (reference sequence). The CDR3 reads CASSLNRGYTF. DNA of the CDR3: TGTGCCAGCAGTCTAAACAGGGGCTACACCTTC. Together with reference TRBV7-9 and TRBJ1-2, the CDR3 gives the full variable domain: DTGVSQNPRHKITKRGQNVTFRCDPISEHNRLYWYRQTLGQGPEFLTYFQNEAQLEKSRLLSDRFSAERPKGSFSTLEIQRTEQGDSAMYLCASSLNRGYTFGSGTRLTVV.

This clonotype was detected ten times or more. The genes are TRBV7-9 and TRBJ2-1; TRBD2 matches at 7 bases. J was trimmed by 0 bases and V by 5 bases; bases with no gene match: 7. The CDR3 consists of 16 residues. Germline V CDR1 and CDR2: SEHNR, FQNEAQ (reference sequence). The DNA for the CDR3 is TGTGCCAGCAGCGGGTGGGAGGGGAGCTCCTACAATGAGCAGTTCTTC. Translated, it gives CASSGWEGSSYNEQFF.

The genes are TRBV7-3 and TRBJ2-1; D not certain. CDR3 length equals 12 residues. Trimming cost V 5 bases and J 5 bases, with 7 bases left between them. The germline gives CDR1 SGHTA, CDR2 FQGTGA. CDR3 sequence reads: CASSDTNNEQFF. In nucleotides, the CDR3 is TGTGCCAGCAGCGACACCAACAATGAGCAGTTCTTC. Full variable domain (rest looked up from reference TRBV7-3 and TRBJ2-1): GAGVSQTPSNKVTEKGKYVELRCDPISGHTALYWYRQSLGQGPEFLIYFQGTGAADDSGLPNDRFFAVRPEGSVSTLKIQRTERGDSAVYLCASSDTNNEQFFGPGTRLTVL.